This TCR beta chain was sequenced during a study of T cell responses to AZD1222 COVID-19 vaccine. Overall study findings and caveats: The donor cohort was predominantly white British with a female majority, and clonal diversity may have been underestimated.

Worth noting for this clone: As yet, its antigen is unknown.

CDR3 size: 11 residues. V was pared by 5 bases and J by 9 bases, with 10 bases between. Germline V gives CDR1 MDHEN, CDR2 SYDVKM. TCRdb keeps only in-frame clones here, not all; method: immunoSEQ multiplex PCR. The sample has about 120,000 clones; around nine tenths are singletons. This sample comprised peripheral blood, obtained on day 0 of AZD1222 vaccination. The clonotype originates from an adult in good health. This sequence joins TRBV28 and TRBJ2-5, with D tentatively TRBD1 (6 bases). The CDR3 DNA sequence: TGTGCCAGCAGTACGACAGGCCCCCAGTACTTC. It translates to CASSTTGPQYF.